The clone carrying this T cell receptor (beta chain) was detected many times. Tregs were sorted as CD4+CD25+CD127-/low cells. TCRdb reanalysed the 5' RACE reads using MiXCR and keeps one entry per CDR3 protein. The sample contains 40,000 to 55,000 distinct CDR3 sequences, roughly 20% of which appear only once. The CDR3 is 14 amino acids. CDR1 and CDR2 from the germline V gene are MNHNS and SASEGT. Trimming shortened V by 7 bases and J by 2 bases, and 14 bases separated the two germline ends. The receptor was isolated from a female donor with breast cancer. The sample comprised Tregs sorted from a lymph node. The genes are TRBV6-1 and TRBJ1-2, with a possible D match to TRBD1 (6 bases). The CDR3 protein is CASTTLTGNYGYTF. DNA for the CDR3: TGTGCCAGCACCACCTTAACAGGGAACTATGGCTACACCTTC.